The 5 T cell receptor beta chains below come from one sample, sequenced in a study of T cells in Graves' hyperthyroidism and ophthalmopathy. TCR beta CDR3 region amplification was performed from RNA transcripts. The primer set for the first-round RT-PCR of the TCR CDR3 was HTBI. In TCRdb, the multiplex PCR reads were re-called with MiXCR into one record per CDR3 protein. The repertoire holds roughly 380,000 distinct CDR3 sequences, with approximately 14% as singletons. The sample was blood. The receptors here all came from an older woman with Graves' hyperthyroidism.

This clonotype has just a few counts. V usage is TRBV4-1 and J usage is TRBJ1-3; D ambiguous. V was shortened by 2 bases and J by 2 bases, with 13 bases between the two germline ends. The CDR3 is 16 residues long. Germline V gene sequence: CDR1 MGHRA, CDR2 YSYEKL. The CDR3 loop reads CASSQTVAAPGNTIYF. DNA of the CDR3: TGCGCCAGCAGCCAAACGGTAGCAGCCCCTGGAAACACCATATATTTT.

J is TRBJ1-2 and V is TRBV6-5; tentatively, D is TRBD1 (6 bases). Germline CDR1 and CDR2: MNHEY and SVGAGI. V lost 2 bases to trimming and J lost 8 bases, with 15 bases between them. The CDR3 loop spans 14 amino acids. The CDR3 sequence: CASSYRTGSRGYTF. In DNA, the CDR3 is TGTGCCAGCAGTTACCGTACAGGGTCGCGGGGCTACACCTTC.

This clonotype appeared many times. The chain carries TRBV7-9 and TRBJ2-7; 8 bases are a match to TRBD2. The CDR3 loop spans 15 amino acids. The V and J ends lost 1 base and 0 bases, in that order; junction bases with no gene match: 2. The germline V gene has CDR1 SEHNR and CDR2 FQNEAQ (reference sequence). The CDR3 nucleotides are TGTGCCAGCAGCTTAGTTCGGGGGGGCTCCTACGAGCAGTACTTC. As protein: CASSLVRGGSYEQYF.

The J gene is TRBJ2-2, the V gene TRBV7-9; 8 nucleotides line up with TRBD1. Looked up from germline, CDR1 is SEHNR and CDR2 is FQNEAQ (reference sequence). This CDR3 contains 17 residues. V lost 4 bases, J lost 1 base, and 8 bases stayed unmatched. CDR3 in DNA: TGTGCCAGCAGCTCACACCCCGGACAGGGGAACACCGGGGAGCTGTTTTTT. Encoded protein: CASSSHPGQGNTGELFF.

In the case of this clonotype: This may come from a read error, since a much larger clone is one base off. The rearrangement links TRBV11-2 to TRBJ1-1; maybe TRBD1 (6 bases). Trimming took 6 bases from V and 2 from J, leaving 10 bases between them. Germline CDR1 and CDR2: SGHAT and FQNNGV. This CDR3 region has 13 residues. Here the CDR3 DNA reads TGTGCCAGCAGATGGACAGTAAACACTGAAGCTTTCTTT. It specifies CASRWTVNTEAFF. Complete variable domain (other parts from reference TRBV11-2 and TRBJ1-1): EAGVAQSPRYKIIEKRQSVAFWCNPISGHATLYWYQQILGQGPKLLIQFQNNGVVDDSQLPKDRFSAERLKGVDSTLKIQPAKLEDSAVYLCASRWTVNTEAFFGQGTRLTVV.